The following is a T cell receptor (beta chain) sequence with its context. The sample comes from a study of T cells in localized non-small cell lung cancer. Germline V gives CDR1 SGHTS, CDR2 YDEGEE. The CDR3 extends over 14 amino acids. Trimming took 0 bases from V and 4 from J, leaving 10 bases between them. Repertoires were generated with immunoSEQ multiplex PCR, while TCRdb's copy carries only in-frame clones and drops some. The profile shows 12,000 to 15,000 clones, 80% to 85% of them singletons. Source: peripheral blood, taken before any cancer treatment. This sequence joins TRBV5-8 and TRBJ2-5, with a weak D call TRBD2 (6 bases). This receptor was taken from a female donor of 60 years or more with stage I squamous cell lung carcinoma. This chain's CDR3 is CASSLGRGRETQYF. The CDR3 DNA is TGTGCCAGCAGCTTGGGGAGGGGACGAGAGACCCAGTACTTC.